This note documents a single T cell receptor (beta chain) sequence. Its antigen is undetermined. This record comes from a study of cytomegalovirus exposure and HLA in healthy donors. In the PCR, 60 Vbeta and 13 Jbeta primers were used. Profiling relied on immunoSEQ multiplex PCR, and the TCRdb table lists in-frame clones only, not all of them. The sample comprises 170,000 or so clones, about 80% of which are singletons, and 0.65% rests with the top ten. Regarding the study as a whole: A later analysis reported that several of the most significant clusters appeared to be linked to common viral pathogens, among them Epstein-Barr virus.

Trimming took 6 bases from V and 6 from J; bases not matched to a gene: 8. The CDR3 is 14 amino acids. CDR1 and CDR2 from the germline V gene are MRHNA and SNTAGT. This TCR was sampled from a boy between 10 and 17 years old in good health and CMV-seronegative. V gene TRBV6-4 combines with J gene TRBJ1-5; TRBD1 agrees at 7 bases. The source material was PBMCs. In nucleotides, the CDR3 is TGTGCCAGCAGCGAACAGGGGAGCGGTCAGCCCCAGCATTTT. Its translation: CASSEQGSGQPQHF.